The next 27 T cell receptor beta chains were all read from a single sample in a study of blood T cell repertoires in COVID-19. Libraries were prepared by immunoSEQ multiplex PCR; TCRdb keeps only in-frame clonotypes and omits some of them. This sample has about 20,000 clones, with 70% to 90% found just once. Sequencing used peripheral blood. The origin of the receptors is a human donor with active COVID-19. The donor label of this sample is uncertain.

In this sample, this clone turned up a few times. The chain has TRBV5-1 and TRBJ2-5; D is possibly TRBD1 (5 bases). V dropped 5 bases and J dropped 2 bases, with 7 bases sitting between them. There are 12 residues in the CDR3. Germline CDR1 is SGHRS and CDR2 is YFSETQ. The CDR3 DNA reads TGCGCCAGCAGGGGGCTTCAAGAGACCCAGTACTTC. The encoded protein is CASRGLQETQYF.

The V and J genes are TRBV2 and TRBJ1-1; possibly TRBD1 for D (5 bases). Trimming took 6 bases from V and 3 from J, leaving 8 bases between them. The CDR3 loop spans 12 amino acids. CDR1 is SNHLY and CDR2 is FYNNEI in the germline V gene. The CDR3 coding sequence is TGTGCCAGCAGGGGGCTCGACACTGAAGCTTTCTTT. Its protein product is CASRGLDTEAFF.

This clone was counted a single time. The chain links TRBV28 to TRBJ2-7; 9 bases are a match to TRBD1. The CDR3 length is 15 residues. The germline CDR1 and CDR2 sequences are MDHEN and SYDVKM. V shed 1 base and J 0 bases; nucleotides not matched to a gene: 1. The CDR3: CASSLSTGGSYEQYF. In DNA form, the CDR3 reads TGTGCCAGCAGTTTATCGACAGGGGGCTCCTACGAGCAGTACTTC.

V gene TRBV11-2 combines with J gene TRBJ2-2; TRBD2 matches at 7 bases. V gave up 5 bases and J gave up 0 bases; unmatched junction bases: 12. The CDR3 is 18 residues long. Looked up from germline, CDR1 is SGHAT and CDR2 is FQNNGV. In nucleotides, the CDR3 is TGTGCCAGCAGCCATTACGGGGGGACCTATGCGAACACCGGGGAGCTGTTTTTT. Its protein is CASSHYGGTYANTGELFF.

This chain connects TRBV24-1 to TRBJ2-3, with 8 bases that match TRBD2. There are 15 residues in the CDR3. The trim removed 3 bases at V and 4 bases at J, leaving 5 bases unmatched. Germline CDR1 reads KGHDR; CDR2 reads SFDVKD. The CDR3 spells CATSDRLATPDTQYF. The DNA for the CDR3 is TGTGCCACCAGTGATCGACTAGCGACCCCAGATACGCAGTATTTT.

CDR3 coding DNA: TGTGCCAGCAGTGGGTTGAATCGACAGGAGTCTACCTACGAGCAGTACTTC. It specifies CASSGLNRQESTYEQYF. This chain links TRBV2 with TRBJ2-7; D is possibly TRBD1 (6 bases). Trimming left V 4 bases short and J 2 bases short, with 21 bases between. This CDR3 is 17 amino acids long. Germline CDR1 SNHLY, CDR2 FYNNEI.

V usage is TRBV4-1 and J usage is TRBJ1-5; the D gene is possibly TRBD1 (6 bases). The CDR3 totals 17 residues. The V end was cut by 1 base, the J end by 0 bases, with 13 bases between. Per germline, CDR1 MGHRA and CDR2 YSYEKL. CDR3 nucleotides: TGCGCCAGCAGCCAAGTATTCGGGACATATAGCAATCAGCCCCAGCATTTT. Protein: CASSQVFGTYSNQPQHF.

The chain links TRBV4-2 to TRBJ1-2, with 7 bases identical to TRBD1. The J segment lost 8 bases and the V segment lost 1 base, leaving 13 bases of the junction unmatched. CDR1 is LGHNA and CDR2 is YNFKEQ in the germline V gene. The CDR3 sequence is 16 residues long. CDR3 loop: CASSQVPGGLPRGYTF. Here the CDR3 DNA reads TGTGCCAGCAGCCAAGTTCCAGGGGGACTGCCTCGGGGCTACACCTTC.

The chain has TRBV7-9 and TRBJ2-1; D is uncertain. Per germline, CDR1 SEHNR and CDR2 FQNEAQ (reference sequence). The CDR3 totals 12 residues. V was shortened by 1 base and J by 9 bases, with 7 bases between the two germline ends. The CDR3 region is CASSLVAGEQFF. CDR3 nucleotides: TGTGCCAGCAGCTTAGTCGCAGGTGAGCAGTTCTTC. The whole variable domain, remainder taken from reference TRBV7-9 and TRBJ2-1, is DTGVSQNPRHKITKRGQNVTFRCDPISEHNRLYWYRQTLGQGPEFLTYFQNEAQLEKSRLLSDRFSAERPKGSFSTLEIQRTEQGDSAMYLCASSLVAGEQFFGPGTRLTVL.

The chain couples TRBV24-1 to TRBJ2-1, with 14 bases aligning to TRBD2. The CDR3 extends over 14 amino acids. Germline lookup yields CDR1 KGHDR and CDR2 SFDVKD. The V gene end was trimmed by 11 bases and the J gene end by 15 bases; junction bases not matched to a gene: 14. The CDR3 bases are TGTGCCATCCTGACTAGCGGGAGGGGTCGTATGGGGTTCTTC. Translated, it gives CAILTSGRGRMGFF.

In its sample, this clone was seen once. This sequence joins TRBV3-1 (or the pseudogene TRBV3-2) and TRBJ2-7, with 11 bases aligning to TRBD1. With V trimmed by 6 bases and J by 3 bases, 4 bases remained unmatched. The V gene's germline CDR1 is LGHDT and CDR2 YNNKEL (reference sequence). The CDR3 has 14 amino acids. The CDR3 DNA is TGTGCCAGCAGTTCCGGGACAGGGGGCTACGAGCAGTACTTC. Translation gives CASSSGTGGYEQYF.

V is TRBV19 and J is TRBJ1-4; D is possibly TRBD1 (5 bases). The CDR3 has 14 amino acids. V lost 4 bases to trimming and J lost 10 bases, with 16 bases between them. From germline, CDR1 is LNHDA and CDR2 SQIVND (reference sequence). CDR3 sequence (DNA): TGTGCCAGTAGTAATGGGGGGTTTTCGGGAAAACTGTTTTTT. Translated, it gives CASSNGGFSGKLFF. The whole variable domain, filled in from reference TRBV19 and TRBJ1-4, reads DGGITQSPKYLFRKEGQNVTLSCEQNLNHDAMYWYRQDPGQGLRLIYYSQIVNDFQKGDIAEGYSVSREKKESFPLTVTSAQKNPTAFYLCASSNGGFSGKLFFGSGTQLSVL.

CDR3 bases: TGTGCCAGCAGCCCTCCAGGACAGATGAACACTGAAGCTTTCTTT. It specifies CASSPPGQMNTEAFF. V gene TRBV4-2 combines with J gene TRBJ1-1, with a weak D call TRBD1 (6 bases). Trimming cost V 4 bases and J 0 bases, with 12 bases left between them. CDR3 length equals 15 residues. CDR1 and CDR2 (germline): LGHNA, YNFKEQ.

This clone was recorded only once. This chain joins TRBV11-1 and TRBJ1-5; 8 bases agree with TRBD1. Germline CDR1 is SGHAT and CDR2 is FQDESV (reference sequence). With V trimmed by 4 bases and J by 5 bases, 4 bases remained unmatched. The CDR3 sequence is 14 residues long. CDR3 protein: CASSSTGVDQPQHF. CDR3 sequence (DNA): TGTGCCAGCAGCTCGACAGGGGTGGATCAGCCCCAGCATTTT.

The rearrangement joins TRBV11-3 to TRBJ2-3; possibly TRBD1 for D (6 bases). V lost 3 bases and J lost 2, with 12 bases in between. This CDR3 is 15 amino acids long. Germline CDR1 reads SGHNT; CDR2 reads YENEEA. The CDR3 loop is CASSLIQGPTDTQYF. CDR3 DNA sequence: TGTGCCAGCAGCTTGATACAGGGTCCCACAGATACGCAGTATTTT.

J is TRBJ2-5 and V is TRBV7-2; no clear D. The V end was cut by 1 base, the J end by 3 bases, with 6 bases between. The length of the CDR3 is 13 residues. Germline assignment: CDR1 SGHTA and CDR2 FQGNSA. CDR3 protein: CASSLGLEETQYF. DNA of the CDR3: TGTGCCAGCAGCTTAGGTCTCGAAGAGACCCAGTACTTC.

The CDR3: CASRSTNEKLFF. Here the CDR3 DNA reads TGTGCCAGCAGGAGTACTAATGAAAAACTGTTTTTT. This rearrangement joins TRBV28 to TRBJ1-4; no definite D call. Germline V gene lookup returns CDR1 MDHEN and CDR2 SYDVKM. V was clipped by 6 bases and J by 2 bases, with 4 bases between them. The CDR3 sequence is 12 residues long.

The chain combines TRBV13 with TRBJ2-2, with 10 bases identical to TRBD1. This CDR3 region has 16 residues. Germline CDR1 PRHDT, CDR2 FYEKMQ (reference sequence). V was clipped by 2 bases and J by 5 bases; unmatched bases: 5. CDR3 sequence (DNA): TGTGCCAGCAGCTTACCGCCGGGACAGGGGACCGGGGAGCTGTTTTTT. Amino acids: CASSLPPGQGTGELFF.

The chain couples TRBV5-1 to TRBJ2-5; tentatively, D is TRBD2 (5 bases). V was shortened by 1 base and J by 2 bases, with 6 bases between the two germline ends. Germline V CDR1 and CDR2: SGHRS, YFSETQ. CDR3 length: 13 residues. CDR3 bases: TGCGCCAGCAGCTTGTCGGGGCAAGAGACCCAGTACTTC. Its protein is CASSLSGQETQYF.

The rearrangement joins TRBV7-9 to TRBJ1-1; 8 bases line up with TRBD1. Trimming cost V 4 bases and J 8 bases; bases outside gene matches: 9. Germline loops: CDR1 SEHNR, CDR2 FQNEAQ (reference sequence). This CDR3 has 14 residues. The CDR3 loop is CASSSRTGTGEAFF. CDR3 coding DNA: TGTGCCAGCAGCTCCAGAACCGGGACAGGAGAAGCTTTCTTT.

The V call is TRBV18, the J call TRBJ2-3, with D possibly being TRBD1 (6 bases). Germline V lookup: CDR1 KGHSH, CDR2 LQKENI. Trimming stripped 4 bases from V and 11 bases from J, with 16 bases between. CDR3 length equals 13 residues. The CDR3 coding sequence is TGTGCCAGCTCACGATCACAGGGCCGGGAGCAGTATTTT. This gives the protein CASSRSQGREQYF. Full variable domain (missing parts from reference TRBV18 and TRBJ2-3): NAGVMQNPRHLVRRRGQEARLRCSPMKGHSHVYWYRQLPEEGLKFMVYLQKENIIDESGMPKERFSAEFPKEGPSILRIQQVVRGDSAAYFCASSRSQGREQYFGPGTRLTVL.

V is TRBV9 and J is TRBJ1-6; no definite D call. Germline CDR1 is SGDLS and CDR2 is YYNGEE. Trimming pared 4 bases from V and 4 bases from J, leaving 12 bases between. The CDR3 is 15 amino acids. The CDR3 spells CASSPPGNYNSPLHF. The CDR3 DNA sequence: TGTGCCAGCAGCCCACCGGGGAATTATAATTCACCCCTCCACTTT. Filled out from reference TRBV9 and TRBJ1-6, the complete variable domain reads DSGVTQTPKHLITATGQRVTLRCSPRSGDLSVYWYQQSLDQGLQFLIQYYNGEERAKGNILERFSAQQFPDLHSELNLSSLELGDSALYFCASSPPGNYNSPLHFGNGTRLTVT.

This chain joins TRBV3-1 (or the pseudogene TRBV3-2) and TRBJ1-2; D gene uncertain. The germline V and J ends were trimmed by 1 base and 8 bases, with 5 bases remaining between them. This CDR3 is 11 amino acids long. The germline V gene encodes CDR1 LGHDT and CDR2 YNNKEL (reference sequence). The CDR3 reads CASSQAEGYTF. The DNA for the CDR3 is TGTGCCAGCAGCCAAGCTGAGGGCTACACCTTC.

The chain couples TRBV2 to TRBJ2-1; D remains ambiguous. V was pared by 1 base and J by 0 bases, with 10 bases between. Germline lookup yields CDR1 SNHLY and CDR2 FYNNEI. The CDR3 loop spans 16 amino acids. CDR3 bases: TGTGCCAGCAGTGAAGGACGTTGGAGCTCCTACAATGAGCAGTTCTTC. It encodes CASSEGRWSSYNEQFF.

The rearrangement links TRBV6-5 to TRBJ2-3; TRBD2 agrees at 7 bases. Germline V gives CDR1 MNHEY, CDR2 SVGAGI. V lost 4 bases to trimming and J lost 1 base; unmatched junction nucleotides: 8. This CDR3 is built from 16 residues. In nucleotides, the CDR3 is TGTGCCAGCAGTTCGCTTGAGCGGGGCCGCACAGATACGCAGTATTTT. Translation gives CASSSLERGRTDTQYF.

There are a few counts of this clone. CDR3 residues: CASSSADRANYGYTF. The CDR3 DNA sequence: TGCGCCAGCAGTTCCGCGGACAGGGCTAACTATGGCTACACCTTC. V usage is TRBV5-1 and J usage is TRBJ1-2; 8 bases map to TRBD1. V lost 5 bases, J lost 0 bases, and 6 bases stayed unmatched. The V gene's germline CDR1 is SGHRS and CDR2 YFSETQ. This CDR3 region has 15 residues.

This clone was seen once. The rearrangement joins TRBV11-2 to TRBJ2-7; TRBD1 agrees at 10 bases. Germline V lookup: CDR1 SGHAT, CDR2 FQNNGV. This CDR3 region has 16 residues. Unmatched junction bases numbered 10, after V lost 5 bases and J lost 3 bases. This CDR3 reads CASSKLPGQGIYEQYF. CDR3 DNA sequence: TGTGCCAGCAGCAAACTCCCGGGACAGGGGATCTACGAGCAGTACTTC.